Each of the 2 T cell receptor beta chains below was sequenced from the same sample in a study of blood T cell repertoires in COVID-19. Only in-frame clones appear in the TCRdb table, and some are missing; sequencing was by immunoSEQ multiplex PCR. The sample holds 200,000 to 250,000 clones, approximately 86% seen once. Sequencing input: peripheral blood. The source of these receptors is a woman in her 30s who had recovered from COVID-19.

The V call is TRBV19, the J call TRBJ2-1, with TRBD2 matching 11 bases. With 2 bases clipped from V and 9 bases from J, the junction kept 9 bases outside the gene matches. This CDR3 contains 16 residues. The germline V gene encodes CDR1 LNHDA and CDR2 SQIVND (reference sequence). This chain's CDR3 is CASSIRSGGAFTEQFF. DNA for the CDR3: TGTGCCAGTAGTATACGTAGCGGGGGGGCTTTTACTGAGCAGTTCTTC.

This chain uses TRBV12-5 with TRBJ2-3; 11 nucleotides agree with TRBD1. CDR1 is LGHNT, CDR2 FRNRAP, per germline. With V trimmed by 6 bases and J by 1 base, 12 bases remained unmatched. This CDR3 spans 18 amino acids. The CDR3, as DNA: TGTGCTAGTGGCCGCGGACAGGGGGCGGACGTCGGCACAGATACGCAGTATTTT. This encodes CASGRGQGADVGTDTQYF.